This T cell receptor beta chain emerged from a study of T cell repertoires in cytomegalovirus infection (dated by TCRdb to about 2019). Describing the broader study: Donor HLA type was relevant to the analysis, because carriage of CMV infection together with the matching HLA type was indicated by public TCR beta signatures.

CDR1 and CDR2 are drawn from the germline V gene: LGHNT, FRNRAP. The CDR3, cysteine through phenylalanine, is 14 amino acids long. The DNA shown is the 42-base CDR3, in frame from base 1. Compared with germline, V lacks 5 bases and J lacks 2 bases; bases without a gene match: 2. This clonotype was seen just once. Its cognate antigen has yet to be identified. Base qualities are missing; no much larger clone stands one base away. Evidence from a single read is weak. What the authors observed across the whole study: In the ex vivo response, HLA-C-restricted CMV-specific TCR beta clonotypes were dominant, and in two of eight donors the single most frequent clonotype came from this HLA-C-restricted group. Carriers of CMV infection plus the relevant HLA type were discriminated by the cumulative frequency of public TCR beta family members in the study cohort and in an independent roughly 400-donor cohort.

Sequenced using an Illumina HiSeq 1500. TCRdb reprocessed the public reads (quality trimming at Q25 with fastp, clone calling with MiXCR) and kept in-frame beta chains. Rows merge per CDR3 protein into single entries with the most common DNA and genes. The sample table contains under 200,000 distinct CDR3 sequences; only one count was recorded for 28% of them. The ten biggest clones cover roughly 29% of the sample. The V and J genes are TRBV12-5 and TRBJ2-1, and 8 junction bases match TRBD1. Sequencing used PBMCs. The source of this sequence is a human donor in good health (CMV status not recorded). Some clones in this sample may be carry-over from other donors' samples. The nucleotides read TGTGCTAGTGGTCCGGGACAGGCCTACAATGAGCAGTTCTTC. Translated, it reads CASGPGQAYNEQFF.